Sequencing of this T cell receptor beta chain was carried out in a study of CD8+CD57+ T cells in acquired aplastic anemia. Both TCR beta VDJ combination and CDR3 sequence profiling were carried out. Genomic DNA was the template for this profiling. TCRdb re-called the reads with MiXCR, one entry per CDR3 protein. This sample has about 190,000 distinct CDR3 sequences, with about half found just once. CDR3 length equals 16 residues. The germline gives CDR1 MGHDK, CDR2 SYGVNS. The V gene end was trimmed by 4 bases and the J gene end by 0 bases; junction bases not matched to a gene: 0. The chain has TRBV25-1 and TRBJ2-1; 13 nucleotides line up with TRBD2. This receptor was taken from a human donor in good health, serving as a control. Sequenced sample: sorted CD4+, CD8+, or CD8+CD57+ T cells (not recorded which) from PBMCs. CDR3 coding DNA: TGTGCCAGCAGTGGGACTAGCGGGAGCTCCTACAATGAGCAGTTCTTC. The encoded protein is CASSGTSGSSYNEQFF.